These 3 T cell receptor beta chains originate from one sample sequenced in a study of T cell responses to AZD1222 COVID-19 vaccine. Only in-frame clones appear in the TCRdb table, and some are missing; sequencing was by immunoSEQ multiplex PCR. The sample records 98,000 or so clones, roughly 88% being singletons. The sample in question was peripheral blood, obtained on day 0 of AZD1222 vaccination. These receptors were taken from an adult in good health.

The chain has TRBV7-2 and TRBJ2-2; D is unresolved. Germline loops: CDR1 SGHTA, CDR2 FQGNSA. V lost 1 base to trimming and J lost 2 bases, with 14 bases between them. This CDR3 spans 17 amino acids. CDR3 coding DNA: TGTGCCAGCAGCTTAGTAGGTGGTAGCCGCAACACCGGGGAGCTGTTTTTT. Amino acids: CASSLVGGSRNTGELFF.

This chain uses TRBV13 with TRBJ2-3; 8 bases line up with TRBD1. CDR1 and CDR2 (germline): PRHDT, FYEKMQ (reference sequence). Trimming at V came to 0 bases and at J to 5 bases, leaving 13 bases not matched to a gene. The CDR3 consists of 18 residues. CDR3 DNA sequence: TGTGCCAGCAGCTTAGGCGGACGGACAGGGCGGATTGGAGATACGCAGTATTTT. This translates into CASSLGGRTGRIGDTQYF.

This clone was seen a single time. This rearrangement joins TRBV5-8 to TRBJ1-1; 7 positions agree with TRBD1. Trimming took 2 bases from V and 6 from J; bases not matched to a gene: 4. Germline-derived CDR1 and CDR2 are SGHTS and YDEGEE. This CDR3 region has 13 residues. The CDR3 region is CASSFDREPEAFF. CDR3 coding DNA: TGTGCCAGCAGCTTCGACAGGGAACCTGAAGCTTTCTTT.